This T cell receptor (beta chain) derives from a study of blood T cell repertoires in COVID-19. Looking at the study overall: Specimens from acute and convalescent COVID-19 originated in the United States, Italy and Spain.

From germline, CDR1 is SGHRS and CDR2 YFSETQ. The CDR3 contains 16 residues. In the case of this clone: The junction and the germline gene differ at one end; a read error may be behind it.

Living in roughly 25 US areas, the participants were between roughly 18 and 95 years of age. Participant-given clinical history determined each cohort assignment. In the original analysis: Cell counts per sample came from amplifying reference gene primers. Some clones are missing from TCRdb's copy, which holds only in-frame ones; the method was immunoSEQ multiplex PCR. That table gives V, J and clone size, and the DNA gave D and trimming. The profile shows 170,000 or so clones, roughly 90% of them singletons. This TCR was recovered from a woman in her fifties or sixties who had recovered from COVID-19. The sample comprised PBMCs or T cells enriched from blood (not recorded which). The chain combines TRBV5-1 with TRBJ2-3, with 13 bases lining up with TRBD2. The DNA for the CDR3 is TGCGCCAGCAGATTGGGACTAGCGGGGTCCACAGATACGCAGTATTTT. It translates to CASRLGLAGSTDTQYF. The variable domain in full, with the rest retrieved from reference TRBV5-1 and TRBJ2-3, is KAGVTQTPRYLIKTRGQQVTLSCSPISGHRSVSWYQQTPGQGLQFLFEYFSETQRNKGNFPGRFSGRQFSNSRSEMNVSTLELGDSALYLCASRLGLAGSTDTQYFGPGTRLTVL.